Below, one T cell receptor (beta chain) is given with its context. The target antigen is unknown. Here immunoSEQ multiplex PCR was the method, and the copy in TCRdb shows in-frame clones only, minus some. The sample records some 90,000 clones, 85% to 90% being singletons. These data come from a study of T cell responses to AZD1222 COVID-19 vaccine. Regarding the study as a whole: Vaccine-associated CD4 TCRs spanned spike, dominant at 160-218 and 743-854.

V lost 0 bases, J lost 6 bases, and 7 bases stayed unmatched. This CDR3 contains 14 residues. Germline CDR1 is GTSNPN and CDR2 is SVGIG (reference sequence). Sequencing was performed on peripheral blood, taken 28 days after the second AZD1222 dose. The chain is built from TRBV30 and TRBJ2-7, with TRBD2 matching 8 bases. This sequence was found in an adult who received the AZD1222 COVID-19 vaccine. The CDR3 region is CAWSVSGGFGEQYF. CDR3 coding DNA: TGTGCCTGGAGTGTAAGCGGGGGTTTCGGCGAGCAGTACTTC.